Shown below are 26 T cell receptor beta chains from a single sample sequenced in a study of PD-1 blockade in classical Hodgkin lymphoma. Sequencing used immunoSEQ multiplex PCR; TCRdb keeps in-frame clones, though not all of them. Among tens of thousands of clones listed, roughly 75% were seen once. The patients all showed relapse after autologous stem cell transplantation, while their brentuximab vedotin exposure varied. The material was peripheral blood mononuclear cells (PBMCs), obtained before the second cycle of nivolumab. Every receptor here comes from a human donor with classical Hodgkin lymphoma.

The V gene is TRBV7-7, the J gene TRBJ2-2; no firm D call. Trimming pared 1 base from V and 4 bases from J, leaving 7 bases between. From germline, CDR1 is SSHAT and CDR2 FNYEAQ (reference sequence). This CDR3 spans 14 amino acids. Written as DNA, the CDR3 is TGTGCCAGCAGCTTAGGGGGTAGCACCGGGGAGCTGTTTTTT. It specifies CASSLGGSTGELFF.

In its sample, this clone was seen a few times. V and J are TRBV9 and TRBJ1-1, with a possible D match to TRBD1 (6 bases). The germline CDR1 and CDR2 sequences are SGDLS and YYNGEE. The CDR3 has 14 amino acids. Trimming took off 4 bases at V and 3 bases at J, with 13 bases between the two ends. The CDR3 region is CASSPSGGHTEAFF. The CDR3 nucleotides are TGTGCCAGCAGCCCCAGTGGGGGGCACACTGAAGCTTTCTTT.

The chain employs TRBV25-1 and TRBJ1-2; 7 nucleotides line up with TRBD1. Germline trimming cut 5 bases from V and 8 bases from J; bases unmatched to any gene: 8. This CDR3 is 13 amino acids long. CDR1 is MGHDK, CDR2 SYGVNS, per germline. The DNA for the CDR3 is TGTGCCAGCAGTCCCCACGACAGGGCCGGCTACACCTTC. Residues: CASSPHDRAGYTF.

This clone came up once. The V call is TRBV9, the J call TRBJ2-2; D ambiguous. The CDR3 loop spans 15 amino acids. Germline V gives CDR1 SGDLS, CDR2 YYNGEE. V dropped 0 bases and J dropped 2 bases, with 8 bases sitting between them. CDR3 bases: TGTGCCAGCAGCGTAGAAAAGCCAAACACCGGGGAGCTGTTTTTT. Translating gives CASSVEKPNTGELFF.

The chain carries TRBV27 and TRBJ2-7; no clear D gene. This CDR3 comprises 13 residues. Germline CDR1 and CDR2: MNHEY and SMNVEV (reference sequence). The V end lost 6 bases, the J end lost 4 bases, and 13 bases lay between the germline ends. CDR3 nucleotide sequence: TGTGCCAGCAGCATAACTAACCGGTACGAGCAGTACTTC. It is translated as CASSITNRYEQYF.

V usage is TRBV7-9 and J usage is TRBJ1-6; D ambiguous. V was clipped by 11 bases and J by 7 bases, with 15 bases between them. This CDR3 comprises 13 residues. Germline CDR1 reads SEHNR; CDR2 reads FQNEAQ (reference sequence). This CDR3 reads CAFDTDPNSPLHF. As DNA, the CDR3 is TGTGCCTTCGACACGGATCCCAATTCACCCCTCCACTTT.

The V call is TRBV7-2, the J call TRBJ1-2; the match to TRBD1 covers 10 bases. With 5 bases clipped from V and 8 bases from J, the junction kept 8 bases outside the gene matches. Germline values: CDR1 SGHTA, CDR2 FQGNSA. The length of the CDR3 is 14 residues. The CDR3 is CASSEGQGPGGYTF. The CDR3 DNA reads TGTGCCAGCAGCGAGGGACAGGGGCCCGGAGGCTACACCTTC.

The chain employs TRBV9 and TRBJ2-7, with TRBD2 identical over 8 bases. Trimming at V came to 1 base and at J to 5 bases, leaving 14 bases not matched to a gene. The CDR3 covers 17 residues. Germline V gene sequence: CDR1 SGDLS, CDR2 YYNGEE. The CDR3 sequence is CASSVNAGGTLLDEQYF. The CDR3 DNA reads as TGTGCCAGCAGCGTAAATGCGGGAGGAACGCTCCTGGACGAGCAGTACTTC. Variable domain in full (rest from reference TRBV9 and TRBJ2-7): DSGVTQTPKHLITATGQRVTLRCSPRSGDLSVYWYQQSLDQGLQFLIQYYNGEERAKGNILERFSAQQFPDLHSELNLSSLELGDSALYFCASSVNAGGTLLDEQYFGPGTRLTVT.

The CDR3 DNA reads as TGTGCCAGCAGCTTGACTAGCGGCCAGACCCAGTACTTC. This gives the protein CASSLTSGQTQYF. This chain joins TRBV9 and TRBJ2-5; 9 bases map to TRBD2. The CDR3 has 13 residues. V shed 4 bases and J 6 bases; nucleotides not matched to a gene: 4. The germline CDR1 and CDR2 sequences are SGDLS and YYNGEE.

The chain links TRBV2 to TRBJ2-2; D unclear. The V end was cut by 4 bases, the J end by 3 bases, with 3 bases between. From germline, CDR1 is SNHLY and CDR2 FYNNEI. CDR3 length: 12 residues. CDR3: CASSGDTGELFF. DNA for the CDR3: TGTGCCAGCAGTGGAGACACCGGGGAGCTGTTTTTT.

The chain links TRBV28 to TRBJ2-7, with D possibly called TRBD1 or TRBD2 (6 bases each). The germline CDR1 and CDR2 sequences are MDHEN and SYDVKM. The ends were cut back, 5 bases at V and 3 bases at J, with 14 bases in the middle. This CDR3 comprises 14 residues. Written as DNA, the CDR3 is TGTGCCAGCAGTAACTTAGGAGGGGGCTACGAGCAGTACTTC. It is translated as CASSNLGGGYEQYF.

The rearrangement links TRBV18 to TRBJ1-5, with a tentative D call TRBD1 (6 bases). Between the trimmed V and J ends, which lost 0 bases and 6 bases, there was a span of 12 bases. Germline-derived CDR1 and CDR2 are KGHSH and LQKENI. The CDR3 has 15 residues. CDR3 sequence reads: CASSPPNRAGQPQHF. The DNA for the CDR3 is TGTGCCAGCTCACCACCGAACAGGGCGGGTCAGCCCCAGCATTTT.

The chain recombines TRBV28 with TRBJ1-2; D is unresolved. This CDR3 has 16 residues. Germline V gives CDR1 MDHEN, CDR2 SYDVKM. Trimming took off 6 bases at V and 6 bases at J, with 23 bases between the two ends. Here the CDR3 reads CASSSGGVKLKDGYTF. The CDR3 region has the DNA TGTGCCAGCAGCTCCGGAGGAGTCAAGTTAAAAGATGGCTACACCTTC.

This clone turned up a few times. The rearrangement uses TRBV6-6 and TRBJ1-1; 9 nucleotides agree with TRBD1. This CDR3 is 15 amino acids long. The germline CDR1 and CDR2 sequences are MNHNY and SVGAGI (reference sequence). V lost 2 bases to trimming and J lost 3 bases; unmatched junction nucleotides: 4. The CDR3 bases are TGTGCCAGCAGTTACACAGGGGGCGCGGACACTGAAGCTTTCTTT. Protein sequence: CASSYTGGADTEAFF.

The CDR3 sequence: CASSLGPSSVTDTQYF. CDR3 bases: TGCGCCAGCAGCTTGGGGCCCTCTAGCGTCACAGATACGCAGTATTTT. The V call is TRBV5-1, the J call TRBJ2-3; TRBD2 might be the D (6 bases). V was pared by 0 bases and J by 2 bases, with 13 bases between. This CDR3 region has 16 residues. CDR1 is SGHRS and CDR2 is YFSETQ in the germline V gene.

V gene TRBV5-4 combines with J gene TRBJ1-1; possibly TRBD1 for D (5 bases). V was shortened by 5 bases and J by 6 bases, with 11 bases between the two germline ends. CDR3 length: 12 residues. Germline CDR1 and CDR2: SGHNT and YYREEE (reference sequence). The CDR3 sequence is CASRDVGPEAFF. Here the CDR3 DNA reads TGTGCCAGCAGAGACGTGGGGCCTGAAGCTTTCTTT.

CDR3 in amino acids: CASLGENTEAFF. The CDR3 DNA reads as TGTGCCAGCCTAGGGGAGAACACTGAAGCTTTCTTT. The rearrangement joins TRBV2 to TRBJ1-1; D possibly corresponds to TRBD1 (5 bases). This CDR3 is built from 12 residues. CDR1 and CDR2 (germline): SNHLY, FYNNEI. The V and J ends lost 8 bases and 1 base respectively, with 8 bases between them.

This rearrangement joins TRBV4-1 to TRBJ2-3; D gene ambiguous. The CDR3 covers 17 residues. V dropped 4 bases and J dropped 2 bases, with 19 bases sitting between them. The germline gives CDR1 MGHRA, CDR2 YSYEKL. The CDR3 DNA is TGCGCCAGCAGCCGAATCTGGCAGGTCCACTACACAGATACGCAGTATTTT. It codes for CASSRIWQVHYTDTQYF.

The chain uses TRBV5-5 and TRBJ1-1; perhaps TRBD1 as D (5 bases). Germline loops: CDR1 SGHKS, CDR2 YYEKEE (reference sequence). V was cut by 6 bases and J by 4 bases, with 19 bases left in between. The CDR3 extends over 15 amino acids. The CDR3 bases are TGTGCCAGCACCCAAGCCCCCGGGGGTGGCACTGAAGCTTTCTTT. This sequence encodes CASTQAPGGGTEAFF.

The table lists this clone with a count of one. The gene calls are TRBV9 and TRBJ2-1, with 8 bases fitting TRBD2. The CDR3 has 15 amino acids. CDR1 is SGDLS and CDR2 is YYNGEE in the germline V gene. The V and J ends lost 4 bases and 8 bases, in that order; junction bases with no gene match: 11. The CDR3 coding sequence is TGTGCCAGCAGCACGGGACTAGTAGGGATAGATGAGCAGTTCTTC. Its translation: CASSTGLVGIDEQFF.

The chain employs TRBV6-5 and TRBJ2-7, with D possibly called TRBD1 or TRBD2 (5 bases each). The V gene's germline CDR1 is MNHEY and CDR2 SVGAGI. The CDR3 has 14 amino acids. V lost 6 bases to trimming and J lost 5 bases, with 17 bases between them. For the CDR3, the DNA is TGTGCCAGCAGAACTCCGGGACGAGTCGACGAGCAGTACTTC. Translation: CASRTPGRVDEQYF.

V and J are TRBV23-1 and TRBJ1-2; D ambiguous. TRBV23-1 is an ORF, with its function uncertain. Trimming stripped 8 bases from V and 4 bases from J, with 11 bases between. There are 12 residues in the CDR3. CDR3 protein: CASGPGGYGYTF. CDR3 DNA sequence: TGCGCCAGCGGCCCCGGAGGCTATGGCTACACCTTC.

The V and J genes are TRBV14 and TRBJ1-1; D not certain. V shed 8 bases and J shed 2 bases, with 12 bases lying between them. The CDR3 extends over 13 amino acids. CDR1 is SGHDN, CDR2 FVKESK, per germline. This chain's CDR3 is CASLDTYNTEAFF. The CDR3 DNA sequence: TGTGCCAGCCTAGACACCTATAACACTGAAGCTTTCTTT. The full variable domain, in which reference TRBV14 and TRBJ1-1 provide the parts outside the CDR3, is EAGVTQFPSHSVIEKGQTVTLRCDPISGHDNLYWYRRVMGKEIKFLLHFVKESKQDESGMPNNRFLAERTGGTYSTLKVQPAELEDSGVYFCASLDTYNTEAFFGQGTRLTVV.

The chain has TRBV5-4 and TRBJ2-1; possible D gene TRBD2, 6 bases. This CDR3 is 15 amino acids long. The V and J ends lost 4 bases and 7 bases respectively, with 18 bases between them. The germline V gene encodes CDR1 SGHNT and CDR2 YYREEE (reference sequence). CDR3 protein: CASSQPGRGDNEQFF. The CDR3 coding sequence is TGTGCCAGCAGCCAACCGGGGCGCGGGGATAATGAGCAGTTCTTC.

The chain recombines TRBV10-3 with TRBJ2-7, with TRBD2 identical over 12 bases. The V gene end was trimmed by 7 bases and the J gene end by 7 bases; junction bases not matched to a gene: 5. The length of the CDR3 is 13 residues. Germline CDR1 reads ENHRY; CDR2 reads SYGVKD. CDR3 DNA sequence: TGTGCCATCACTAGCGGGGGGGCGAGGGAGCAGTACTTC. Its protein product is CAITSGGAREQYF.

The chain carries TRBV4-2 and TRBJ2-3; 11 bases fit TRBD1. CDR3 length equals 15 residues. V gave up 4 bases and J gave up 2 bases; unmatched junction bases: 2. Germline CDR1 is LGHNA and CDR2 is YNFKEQ. The CDR3 spells CASSRGQGDTDTQYF. The CDR3 bases are TGTGCCAGCAGCCGGGGACAGGGGGACACAGATACGCAGTATTTT.